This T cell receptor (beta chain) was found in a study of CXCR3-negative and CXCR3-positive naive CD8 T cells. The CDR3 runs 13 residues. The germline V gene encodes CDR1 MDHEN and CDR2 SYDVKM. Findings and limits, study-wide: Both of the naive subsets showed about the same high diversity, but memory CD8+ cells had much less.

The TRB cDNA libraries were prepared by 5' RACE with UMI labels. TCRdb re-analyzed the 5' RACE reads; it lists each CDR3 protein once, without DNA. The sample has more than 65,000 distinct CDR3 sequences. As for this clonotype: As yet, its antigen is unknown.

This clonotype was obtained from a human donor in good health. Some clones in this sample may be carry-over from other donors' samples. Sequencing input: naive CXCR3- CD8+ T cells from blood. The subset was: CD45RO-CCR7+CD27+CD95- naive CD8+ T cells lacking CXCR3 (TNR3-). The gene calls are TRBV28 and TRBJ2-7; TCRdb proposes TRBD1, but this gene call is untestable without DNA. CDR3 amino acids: CASSHRVGDEQYF. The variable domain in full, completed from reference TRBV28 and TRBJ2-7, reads DVKVTQSSRYLVKRTGEKVFLECVQDMDHENMFWYRQDPGLGLRLIYFSYDVKMKEKGDIPEGYSVSREKKERFSLILESASTNQTSMYLCASSHRVGDEQYFGPGTRLTVT.